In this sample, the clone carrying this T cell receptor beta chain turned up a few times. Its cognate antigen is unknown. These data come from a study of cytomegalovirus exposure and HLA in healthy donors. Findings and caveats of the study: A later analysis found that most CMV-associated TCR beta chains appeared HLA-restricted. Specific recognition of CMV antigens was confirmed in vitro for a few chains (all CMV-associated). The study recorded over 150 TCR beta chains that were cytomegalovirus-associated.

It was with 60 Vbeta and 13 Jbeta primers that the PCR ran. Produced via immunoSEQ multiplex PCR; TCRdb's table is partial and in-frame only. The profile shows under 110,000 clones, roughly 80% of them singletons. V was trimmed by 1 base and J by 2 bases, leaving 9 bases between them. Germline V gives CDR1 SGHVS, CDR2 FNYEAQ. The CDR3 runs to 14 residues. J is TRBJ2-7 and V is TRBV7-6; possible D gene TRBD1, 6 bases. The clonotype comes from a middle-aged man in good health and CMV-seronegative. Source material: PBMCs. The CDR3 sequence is CASSLETGTYEQYF. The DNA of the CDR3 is TGTGCCAGCAGCTTAGAAACAGGGACCTACGAGCAGTACTTC.